One sample yielded the 9 T cell receptor beta chains listed below, sequenced in a study of OX40 agonist ivuxolimab in advanced cancers. The data were produced by immunoSEQ multiplex PCR, yet TCRdb's version contains in-frame clones alone and is incomplete. There are roughly 71,000 clones in the sample; 75% to 80% occur only once, and roughly 1.6% lies in the top ten. The sample here was CD4+ or CD8+ T cells sorted from blood, taken in a trial of the OX40 agonist ivuxolimab. These receptors all come from an adult with an advanced solid tumor such as melanoma, head and neck, liver or kidney cancer.

The chain couples TRBV19 to TRBJ2-5; D is unresolved. In germline, CDR1 is LNHDA, CDR2 SQIVND (reference sequence). The CDR3 consists of 11 residues. The V end lost 4 bases, the J end lost 5 bases, and 5 bases lay between the germline ends. CDR3: CASSSGETQYF. The CDR3 nucleotides are TGTGCCAGTAGTAGTGGGGAGACCCAGTACTTC.

The chain combines TRBV6-1 with TRBJ2-3; D not certain. Germline CDR1 and CDR2: MNHNS and SASEGT. Deletions cut 5 bases from V and 6 bases from J, with 18 bases between. The CDR3 sequence is 15 residues long. The CDR3 DNA is TGTGCCAGCAGTCTCGCCCGGGCAGGCCGGGATACGCAGTATTTT. Encoded protein: CASSLARAGRDTQYF.

The chain links TRBV7-9 to TRBJ2-7; tentatively, D is TRBD2 (5 bases). The length of the CDR3 is 14 residues. The germline V gene encodes CDR1 SEHNR and CDR2 FQNEAQ (reference sequence). V lost 7 bases and J lost 1, with 14 bases in between. CDR3 DNA sequence: TGTGCCAGCACAACGGGATCCCTATCCTACGAGCAGTACTTC. This codes for CASTTGSLSYEQYF.

In this sample, this clone turned up a few times. This chain joins TRBV7-9 and TRBJ2-1, with D maybe TRBD2 (6 bases). The germline gives CDR1 SEHNR, CDR2 FQNEAQ (reference sequence). V was clipped by 5 bases and J by 4 bases, with 15 bases between them. The CDR3 has 15 residues. This CDR3 is CASSAPGLEYNEQFF. The CDR3 bases are TGTGCCAGCAGCGCGCCGGGACTTGAATACAATGAGCAGTTCTTC.

The genes are TRBV4-2 and TRBJ2-3; D remains unclear. CDR1 is LGHNA and CDR2 is YNFKEQ in the germline V gene. This CDR3 region has 15 residues. V was cut by 4 bases and J by 3 bases, with 14 bases left in between. In DNA, the CDR3 is TGTGCCAGCAGCCCCCAGGTGTCCCTTACAGATACGCAGTATTTT. Translated, it gives CASSPQVSLTDTQYF.

The rearrangement uses TRBV5-1 and TRBJ1-1; no firm D call. CDR3 size: 14 residues. CDR1 and CDR2 (germline): SGHRS, YFSETQ. Trimming shortened V by 7 bases and J by 3 bases, and 16 bases separated the two germline ends. The CDR3 sequence is CASSSGIMDTEAFF. DNA for the CDR3: TGCGCCAGCTCCAGCGGGATCATGGACACTGAAGCTTTCTTT.

This chain uses TRBV11-2 with TRBJ2-3; 11 positions match TRBD2. The CDR3 covers 18 residues. The trim removed 3 bases at V and 4 bases at J, leaving 12 bases unmatched. CDR1 is SGHAT and CDR2 is FQNNGV in the germline V gene. The CDR3 bases are TGTGCCAGCAGCTTCGGCTCTAGCGGGGGGTATAGGGCAGATACGCAGTATTTT. This codes for CASSFGSSGGYRADTQYF.

This chain uses TRBV6-5 with TRBJ1-2, with D possibly matching TRBD1 (5 bases). Germline V gene lookup returns CDR1 MNHEY and CDR2 SVGAGI. This CDR3 is built from 12 residues. Between the trimmed V and J ends, which lost 3 bases and 6 bases, there was a span of 8 bases. CDR3 amino acids: CASSYIGDGYTF. CDR3 in DNA: TGTGCCAGCAGTTATATAGGGGATGGCTACACCTTC.

The chain is built from TRBV4-3 and TRBJ1-5; unclear D gene. Germline V gene sequence: CDR1 LGHNA, CDR2 YSLEER. Trimming cost V 1 base and J 4 bases, with 8 bases left between them. This CDR3 has 14 amino acids. CDR3 in DNA: TGCGCCAGCAGCCAAGTGGGGTCAAATCAGCCCCAGCATTTT. Translated: CASSQVGSNQPQHF.